This T cell receptor beta chain was sequenced for a study of identifying expanded T cells in peripheral blood. About this clone itself: Its antigen is still unknown.

Collection occurred without any documented infections or immune events in donors. General observations from the study: Across healthy donors, higher total template counts meant significantly greater approximately 2-week count variance.

The CDR3 covers 17 residues. V was clipped by 4 bases and J by 8 bases, with 26 bases between them. Per germline, CDR1 MDHEN and CDR2 SYDVKM. The protocol was immunoSEQ multiplex PCR, while the TCRdb copy is restricted to in-frame clones and leaves out a portion. The table lists 95,000 to 100,000 clones, approximately 90% of them singletons. The specimen was blood. The TCR was taken from a person aged 18-70 years in good health. The V and J genes are TRBV28 and TRBJ1-2; D ambiguous. The CDR3 bases are TGTGCCAGCAGTTACGCCGGTACCGGGAGGTCAGTTAGAGGCTACACCTTC. This codes for CASSYAGTGRSVRGYTF.